The 9 T cell receptor beta chains below come from one sample, sequenced in a study of blood T cells in healthy people across ages. A second PCR, run for roughly 7 to 12 cycles, used a sample-barcoded 5' primer plus a J-beta primer mix. TCRdb ran MiXCR on the 5' RACE reads and lists one entry per CDR3 protein. The sample includes 700,000 to 950,000 distinct CDR3 sequences, 58% of them seen just once. The sequencing input was blood. The receptors were gathered from a man aged 25 to 45 in good health.

This chain connects TRBV27 to TRBJ2-3, with TRBD1 matching 7 bases. Losses at the gene ends were 6 bases for V and 6 bases for J; bases not matched to a gene: 12. The CDR3 consists of 15 residues. The V gene's germline CDR1 is MNHEY and CDR2 SMNVEV (reference sequence). Written as DNA, the CDR3 is TGTGCCAGCAGCTTGTACCCGGACAGGCCCGATACGCAGTATTTT. Translation: CASSLYPDRPDTQYF.

This clonotype was observed a few times. V usage is TRBV29-1 and J usage is TRBJ2-5; 8 bases align to TRBD1. Germline-derived CDR1 and CDR2 are SQVTM and ANQGSEA. V lost 7 bases, J lost 3 bases, and 4 bases stayed unmatched. The CDR3 is 12 amino acids. CDR3 sequence reads: CSGTTGEETQYF. As DNA, the CDR3 is TGCAGCGGCACGACAGGGGAAGAGACCCAGTACTTC.

J is TRBJ2-3 and V is TRBV9, with D perhaps TRBD1 (6 bases). V was shortened by 0 bases and J by 0 bases, with 20 bases between the two germline ends. CDR1 is SGDLS and CDR2 is YYNGEE in the germline V gene. The CDR3 runs 19 residues. The CDR3 loop reads CASSVGSRTARTSTDTQYF. In DNA, the CDR3 is TGTGCCAGCAGCGTAGGAAGCCGGACAGCTCGCACTAGCACAGATACGCAGTATTTT.

In this sample, this clonotype turned up a few times. The rearrangement links TRBV11-1 to TRBJ2-3; D may correspond to TRBD1 or TRBD2 (5 bases each). Germline assignment: CDR1 SGHAT and CDR2 FQDESV (reference sequence). CDR3 size: 15 residues. Trimming cost V 8 bases and J 0 bases, with 15 bases left between them. CDR3 nucleotide sequence: TGTGCCAGCGGGGGTCGAGCGGCGAGCACAGATACGCAGTATTTT. Translating it yields CASGGRAASTDTQYF.

This clonotype was found a few times. V usage is TRBV9 and J usage is TRBJ2-5, with 9 bases matching TRBD1. Germline CDR1 SGDLS, CDR2 YYNGEE. This CDR3 is 14 amino acids long. Trimming took 3 bases from V and 5 from J; bases not matched to a gene: 5. CDR3: CASSDTGGGETQYF. As DNA, the CDR3 is TGTGCCAGCAGCGACACAGGGGGCGGCGAGACCCAGTACTTC.

This clonotype was seen a handful of times. The V and J genes are TRBV7-2 and TRBJ2-3; either TRBD1 or TRBD2 may fit D (5 bases each). Between the trimmed V and J ends, which lost 1 base and 4 bases, there was a span of 9 bases. Germline-derived CDR1 and CDR2 are SGHTA and FQGNSA. This CDR3 has 14 amino acids. The CDR3 is CASSLGGVPDTQYF. The DNA of the CDR3 is TGTGCCAGCAGCTTAGGAGGGGTCCCAGATACGCAGTATTTT.

By proportion, this clonotype is medium-sized. This chain uses TRBV29-1 with TRBJ2-7; D unclear. V lost 6 bases to trimming and J lost 0 bases, with 6 bases between them. From germline, CDR1 is SQVTM and CDR2 ANQGSEA. The CDR3 is made up of 11 amino acids. The CDR3 region has the DNA TGCAGCGTGCGTAGCTCCTACGAGCAGTACTTC. Its translation: CSVRSSYEQYF.

This clonotype turned up a few times. The chain recombines TRBV5-6 with TRBJ2-5; TRBD2 agrees at 9 bases. Germline assignment: CDR1 SGHDT and CDR2 YYEEEE. V lost 1 base and J lost 1; bases outside the gene matches: 8. The CDR3 is made up of 17 amino acids. In DNA form, the CDR3 reads TGTGCCAGCAGCTTGTATGCCCAGCGGGGGGCCCAAGAGACCCAGTACTTC. Translated, it gives CASSLYAQRGAQETQYF.

The CDR3 loop is CASSEYETQYF. The CDR3 bases are TGTGCCAGCAGTGAATATGAGACCCAGTACTTC. The chain recombines TRBV6-1 with TRBJ2-5; D gene uncertain. The CDR3 loop spans 11 amino acids. Germline loops: CDR1 MNHNS, CDR2 SASEGT. V was cut by 2 bases and J by 5 bases, with 3 bases left in between.